This entry concerns a single TCR beta chain. Authors' data handling: Amplifying reference gene primers gave estimates of nucleated cell counts. The repertoire was sequenced with immunoSEQ multiplex PCR; TCRdb's copy has only in-frame clones and lacks some. V, J and clone size are those of that table, while D and trimming were read from the DNA. The sample consists of 100,000 to 150,000 clones, over 60% of them appearing once. The source of the sample is a study of blood T cell repertoires in COVID-19. Study context: From the United States, Italy and Spain came samples of acute and convalescent COVID-19. The analysed material was cDNA or gDNA that came from T cells, B-cell-depleted T cells, or PBMCs.

The CDR3 runs to 17 residues. V was pared by 3 bases and J by 1 base, with 15 bases between. Germline V lookup: CDR1 MGHDK, CDR2 SYGVNS. The receptor's source is a woman aged 65 to 85 with acute or convalescent COVID-19. The sequencing input was peripheral blood. The V call is TRBV25-1, the J call TRBJ2-2, with a weak D call TRBD1 (5 bases). CDR3 coding DNA: TGTGCCAGCAGTGACCTAAAGGACACGCTGAACACCGGGGAGCTGTTTTTT. It encodes CASSDLKDTLNTGELFF.